This T cell receptor beta chain emerged from a study of T cells after yellow fever vaccination. Concerning this clonotype: One end of the junction fails to match germline, which may point to a read error.

TCRdb analysed the 5' RACE reads with MiXCR anew, one entry per CDR3 protein. The sample includes about 360,000 distinct CDR3 sequences, 6.2% of them seen just once. The CDR3 is 9 amino acids. Germline CDR1 is SGHTA and CDR2 is FQGNSA. The source of this sequence is a man aged 25 to 40 who received the YFV17D yellow fever vaccine. The genes are TRBV7-2 and TRBJ2-7; 7 bases are a match to TRBD1. The sequencing used PBMCs, collected 5 days after the yellow fever booster vaccination. CDR3 sequence (DNA): TGTGCCAGCAGCTCAAGGGACAGCTTC. Residues: CASSSRDSF.